This T cell receptor beta chain was profiled in a study of STAT5B mutations in CD4+ large granular lymphocyte leukemia. Overall study results and limits: 25% of private leukemic clonotypes occurred rarely in other patients' non-leukemic repertoires.

In this sample, this clone turned up a few times. Its antigen remains unknown. Some clones are missing from TCRdb's copy, which holds only in-frame ones; the method was immunoSEQ multiplex PCR. The sample shows 30,000 to 40,000 clones, roughly four fifths of them seen only once. V lost 6 bases and J 5 bases, leaving 8 bases between the germline ends. The CDR3 sequence is 11 residues long. The germline gives CDR1 MNHEY, CDR2 SVGAGI. This clonotype was obtained from a human donor in good health. The rearrangement joins TRBV6-5 to TRBJ2-7; maybe TRBD2 (5 bases). Sequenced sample: CD4+ T cells from blood buffy coats. The CDR3 loop is CASRLGDEQYF. The DNA for the CDR3 is TGTGCCAGCAGGCTCGGGGACGAGCAGTACTTC.